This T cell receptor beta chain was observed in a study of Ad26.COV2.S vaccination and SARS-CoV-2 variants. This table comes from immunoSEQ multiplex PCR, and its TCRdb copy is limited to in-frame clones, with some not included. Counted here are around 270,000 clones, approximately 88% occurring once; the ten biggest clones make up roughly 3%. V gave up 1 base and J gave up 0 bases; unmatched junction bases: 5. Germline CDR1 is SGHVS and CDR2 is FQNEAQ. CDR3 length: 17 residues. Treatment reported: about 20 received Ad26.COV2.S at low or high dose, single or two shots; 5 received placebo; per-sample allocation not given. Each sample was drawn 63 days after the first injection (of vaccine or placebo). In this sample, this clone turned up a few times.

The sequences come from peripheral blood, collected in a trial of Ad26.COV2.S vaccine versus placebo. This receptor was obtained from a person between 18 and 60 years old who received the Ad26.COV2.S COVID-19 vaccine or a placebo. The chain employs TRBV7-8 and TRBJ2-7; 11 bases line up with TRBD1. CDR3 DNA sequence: TGTGCCAGCAGCTTAGGGACAGGGGGCCCTAGCTCCTACGAGCAGTACGTC. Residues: CASSLGTGGPSSYEQYV.